One sample yielded the 19 T cell receptor beta chains listed below, sequenced in a study of beta chain features in type 1 diabetes. All of the isolated RNA was reverse transcribed, so expressed TCRB transcripts were sequenced. The protocol was immunoSEQ multiplex PCR, while the TCRdb copy is restricted to in-frame clones and leaves out a portion. The sample includes hundreds of thousands of clones, more than 13% of them seen just once. These TCRs are of unknown antigen specificity. Findings and limits, study-wide: All four CD4+ subsets of Type 1 diabetes patients contained TCRB CDR3s that were moderately but significantly shorter.

Sequenced: naive CD4+ T cells from blood. All receptors derive from a man younger than 35 with type 1 diabetes.

The table lists this clone with a few counts. V is TRBV6-5 and J is TRBJ2-3, with 9 bases that match TRBD2. CDR1 MNHEY and CDR2 SVGAGI come from the germline V gene. This CDR3 region has 15 residues. Trimming at V came to 2 bases and at J to 5 bases, leaving 5 bases not matched to a gene. The CDR3 DNA sequence: TGTGCCAGCAGTTACAGGCTAGCGGGGAGAGATACGCAGTATTTT. Translated: CASSYRLAGRDTQYF.

The sample holds a few counts of this clone. This specimen includes other DNA sequences encoding the same CDR3. V and J are TRBV7-2 and TRBJ2-7; 7 nucleotides agree with TRBD1. CDR1 SGHTA and CDR2 FQGNSA come from the germline V gene. This CDR3 is built from 12 residues. V was pared by 3 bases and J by 7 bases, with 3 bases of the junction left unmatched. CDR3 region: CASSFPQGEQYF. The CDR3 DNA is TGTGCCAGCAGCTTTCCACAGGGGGAGCAGTACTTC.

This chain uses TRBV30 with TRBJ2-1; either TRBD1 or TRBD2 may supply D (5 bases each). V shed 8 bases and J shed 3 bases, with 14 bases lying between them. This CDR3 has 13 amino acids. CDR1 and CDR2 from the germline V gene are GTSNPN and SVGIG (reference sequence). CDR3 amino acids: CASSGTIYNEQFF. For the CDR3, the DNA is TGTGCCAGTTCCGGGACCATCTACAATGAGCAGTTCTTC.

This clone was counted between two and nine times. The V call is TRBV4-2, the J call TRBJ2-1; 9 bases agree with TRBD2. The trim removed 1 base at V and 9 bases at J, leaving 13 bases unmatched. The CDR3 has 17 residues. Germline CDR1 reads LGHNA; CDR2 reads YNFKEQ. CDR3 in DNA: TGTGCCAGCAGCCAAGTGGGGGGTAGCGGGAGAGCATCTGAGCAGTTCTTC. Amino acid sequence: CASSQVGGSGRASEQFF.

The chain couples TRBV30 to TRBJ1-2; weak D call: TRBD1 (5 bases). Germline loops: CDR1 GTSNPN, CDR2 SVGIG (reference sequence). V lost 0 bases, J lost 4 bases, and 15 bases lay in between. There are 15 residues in the CDR3. In DNA form, the CDR3 reads TGTGCCTGGAGTGTACCGAGTTCTGGGACCTATGGCTACACCTTC. Protein: CAWSVPSSGTYGYTF.

The chain joins TRBV19 to TRBJ2-7, with D hard to call. The CDR3 runs to 16 residues. V lost 1 base to trimming and J lost 9 bases, with 22 bases between them. The V gene's germline CDR1 is LNHDA and CDR2 SQIVND (reference sequence). The CDR3 DNA reads TGTGCCAGTAGTATAGCCCCTGGACCCCCACCGAACGGGCAGTACTTC. Protein sequence: CASSIAPGPPPNGQYF.

This clone has more than one count but fewer than ten. V and J are TRBV7-2 and TRBJ1-2, with TRBD1 as a possible D gene (6 bases). The CDR3 loop spans 12 amino acids. Germline loops: CDR1 SGHTA, CDR2 FQGNSA. V gave up 1 base and J gave up 12 bases, with 12 bases separating them. DNA for the CDR3: TGTGCCAGCAGCTTAGGGAACAGGGAGAACACCTTC. This encodes CASSLGNRENTF.

This chain joins TRBV2 and TRBJ1-1; the D gene is possibly TRBD1 (6 bases). The CDR3 has 14 amino acids. Germline V gives CDR1 SNHLY, CDR2 FYNNEI. The V gene lost 1 base and the J gene lost 9 bases, with 15 bases spanning the gap. The CDR3 bases are TGTGCCAGCAGTGAAGAGGGGGGTTCGGTTAAAGCTTTCTTT. Translating gives CASSEEGGSVKAFF.

This clone was found a few times. The chain couples TRBV23-1 to TRBJ2-4, with D maybe TRBD1 (6 bases). TRBV23-1 carries the ORF label, with uncertain function. This CDR3 has 16 amino acids. Trimming removed 8 bases at V and 2 bases at J, with 19 bases between. CDR3 amino acids: CASSQRGGEPKNIQYF. CDR3 bases: TGCGCCAGCTCCCAGAGAGGGGGAGAACCCAAAAACATTCAGTACTTC.

The rearrangement links TRBV29-1 to TRBJ2-7; D might be TRBD2 (6 bases). The V end lost 7 bases, the J end lost 5 bases, and 12 bases lay between the germline ends. The CDR3 totals 11 residues. Germline CDR1 and CDR2: SQVTM and ANQGSEA. The CDR3 spells CSAGRADEQYF. CDR3 nucleotide sequence: TGCAGCGCCGGGAGAGCAGACGAGCAGTACTTC.

This rearrangement joins TRBV2 to TRBJ2-7; TRBD2 matches at 9 bases. From germline, CDR1 is SNHLY and CDR2 FYNNEI. The CDR3 consists of 16 residues. V lost 1 base and J lost 3; bases outside the gene matches: 7. CDR3 protein: CASSEVGGGRVYEQYF. The CDR3 DNA is TGTGCCAGCAGTGAAGTGGGAGGCGGGAGGGTCTACGAGCAGTACTTC. Based on the CDR3 plus reference TRBV2 and TRBJ2-7, the full variable domain is EPEVTQTPSHQVTQMGQEVILRCVPISNHLYFYWYRQILGQKVEFLVSFYNNEISEKSEIFDDQFSVERPDGSNFTLKIRSTKLEDSAMYFCASSEVGGGRVYEQYFGPGTRLTVT.

There are a few counts of this clone. The rearrangement uses TRBV29-1 and TRBJ2-7; a weak D match, TRBD1 (5 bases). There are 15 residues in the CDR3. V shed 2 bases and J shed 1 base, with 15 bases lying between them. The V gene's germline CDR1 is SQVTM and CDR2 ANQGSEA. CDR3 protein: CSVEIPGSKSYEQYF. For the CDR3, the DNA is TGCAGCGTTGAAATCCCAGGGTCGAAATCCTACGAGCAGTACTTC.

This clone has just a few counts. This CDR3 is also generated by other DNA sequences in the sample. This chain connects TRBV30 to TRBJ1-5; TRBD1 is a possible D gene (5 bases). Germline V gene lookup returns CDR1 GTSNPN and CDR2 SVGIG (reference sequence). V was pared by 3 bases and J by 4 bases, with 10 bases between. The CDR3 contains 13 residues. As DNA, the CDR3 is TGTGCCTGGAGGGGGCTTGGGAATCAGCCCCAGCATTTT. This sequence encodes CAWRGLGNQPQHF.

This clone was seen a few times. V gene TRBV19 combines with J gene TRBJ2-5; D perhaps matches TRBD2 (6 bases). V dropped 5 bases and J dropped 0 bases, with 22 bases sitting between them. The germline V gene encodes CDR1 LNHDA and CDR2 SQIVND (reference sequence). There are 18 residues in the CDR3. The CDR3: CASSPSGTGRSYQETQYF. For the CDR3, the DNA is TGTGCCAGTAGTCCGTCCGGGACGGGGAGGTCGTACCAAGAGACCCAGTACTTC.

This clone was seen only a few times. The J gene is TRBJ2-1, the V gene TRBV5-4, with 9 bases that match TRBD2. CDR3 size: 16 residues. In germline, CDR1 is SGHNT, CDR2 YYREEE (reference sequence). After removal of 4 bases from V and 0 bases from J, the junction contained 5 bases not matched to a gene. The CDR3 region has the DNA TGTGCCAGCAGCCCGACTAGCGGAAGCTCCTACAATGAGCAGTTCTTC. It is translated as CASSPTSGSSYNEQFF.

This chain links TRBV6-1 with TRBJ2-1; perhaps TRBD2 as D (6 bases). Germline V gene data show CDR1 as MNHNS and CDR2 as SASEGT. The CDR3 length is 15 residues. V was cut by 5 bases and J by 7 bases, with 18 bases left in between. Written as DNA, the CDR3 is TGTGCCAGCAGTCCTCAGGGAATCGGGAGAAATGAGCAGTTCTTC. Its protein product is CASSPQGIGRNEQFF.

V usage is TRBV2 and J usage is TRBJ1-1, with D uncertain. The germline V and J ends were trimmed by 4 bases and 1 base, with 7 bases remaining between them. Germline V CDR1 and CDR2: SNHLY, FYNNEI. This CDR3 has 13 residues. DNA for the CDR3: TGTGCCAGCAGTGCCAACGAGAACACTGAAGCTTTCTTT. Protein product: CASSANENTEAFF.

Worth noting for this clone: The identical CDR3 is also encoded by other nucleotide sequences in the sample. This chain uses TRBV7-2 with TRBJ2-1; D is unclear. CDR1 is SGHTA and CDR2 is FQGNSA in the germline V gene. CDR3 length: 12 residues. Deletions cut 1 base from V and 10 bases from J, with 8 bases between. The CDR3 spells CASSLVLGEQFF. CDR3 DNA: TGTGCCAGCAGCTTAGTACTGGGGGAGCAGTTCTTC.

This chain joins TRBV7-2 and TRBJ1-5; D gene ambiguous. Trimming pared 1 base from V and 0 bases from J, leaving 7 bases between. The CDR3 runs 15 residues. Germline-derived CDR1 and CDR2 are SGHTA and FQGNSA. CDR3 amino acids: CASSLVAVSNQPQHF. Written as DNA, the CDR3 is TGTGCCAGCAGCTTAGTGGCGGTTAGCAATCAGCCCCAGCATTTT. The full variable domain, completed using reference TRBV7-2 and TRBJ1-5, is GAGVSQSPSNKVTEKGKDVELRCDPISGHTALYWYRQSLGQGLEFLIYFQGNSAPDKSGLPSDRFSAERTGGSVSTLTIQRTQQEDSAVYLCASSLVAVSNQPQHFGDGTRLSIL.